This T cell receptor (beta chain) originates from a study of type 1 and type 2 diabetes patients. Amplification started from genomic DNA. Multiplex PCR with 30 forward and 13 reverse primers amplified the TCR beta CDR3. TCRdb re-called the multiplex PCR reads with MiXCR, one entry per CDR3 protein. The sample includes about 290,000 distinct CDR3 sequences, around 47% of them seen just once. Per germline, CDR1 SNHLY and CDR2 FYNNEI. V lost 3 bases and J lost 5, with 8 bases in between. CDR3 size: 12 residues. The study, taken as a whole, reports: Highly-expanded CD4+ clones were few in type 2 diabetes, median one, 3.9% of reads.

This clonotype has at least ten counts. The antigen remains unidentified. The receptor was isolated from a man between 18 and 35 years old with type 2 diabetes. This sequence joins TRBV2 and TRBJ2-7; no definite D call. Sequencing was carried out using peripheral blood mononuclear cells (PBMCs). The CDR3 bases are TGTGCCAGCAGTGACTCGTACAACGAGCAGTACTTC. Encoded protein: CASSDSYNEQYF.